This TCR beta chain was found in a study of CD8 T cells in ankylosing spondylitis. Points on this clonotype: Its antigen is unidentified.

Quantitative 5'-RACE was performed with molecular barcodes, and it yielded the TCR beta libraries. TCRdb recomputed calls from the 5' RACE reads with MiXCR, one row per CDR3 protein. This sample carries roughly 86,000 distinct CDR3 sequences, around 9.4% of them seen once, and the ten largest clones take about 4.6%. Germline CDR1 reads MNHNS; CDR2 reads SASEGT. This CDR3 comprises 13 residues. V lost 6 bases to trimming and J lost 5 bases; unmatched junction nucleotides: 2. Study-level findings and limits: It appeared that ankylosing spondylitis blood was characterized by a TCR beta motif of under ten highly homologous variants. Disease-associated clonotypes exhibited CD8+ identity and were relatively infrequent in peripheral blood.

The receptor was derived from a male donor with ankylosing spondylitis or in good health (not recorded which). Source material: blood, either unsorted or a sorted T cell fraction (not recorded which). The V gene is TRBV6-1, the J gene TRBJ1-5; TRBD1 matches at 9 bases. CDR3 residues: CASRRDRDQPQHF. The CDR3 DNA is TGTGCCAGCAGACGGGACAGGGATCAGCCCCAGCATTTT.